This record looks at one T cell receptor beta chain sequence and its context. Antigen: not known. The data stem from a study of graft-versus-host responses after intestinal transplantation. Assay used: immunoSEQ multiplex PCR; TCRdb lists only in-frame clones, some missing. There are some 85,000 clones in the sample; roughly 84% occur only once, and around 8.6% lies in the top ten. The ends were cut back, 3 bases at V and 6 bases at J, with 10 bases in the middle. CDR1 is SGHDT and CDR2 is YYEEEE in the germline V gene. The CDR3 has 12 amino acids. Findings and limits, study-wide: Where graft-donor T cell macrochimerism was present, patients had high graft-versus-host to host-versus-graft clonal ratios in allografts.

Sample: unstimulated CD8+ T cells sorted from spleen or lymph node cells, taken before transplant. The receptor's source is a human donor who was the organ donor for an intestinal transplant. This chain links TRBV5-6 with TRBJ2-7; perhaps TRBD1 as D (6 bases). The CDR3 bases are TGTGCCAGCAGCTCTGGACAGTTCGAGCAGTACTTC. It is translated as CASSSGQFEQYF.